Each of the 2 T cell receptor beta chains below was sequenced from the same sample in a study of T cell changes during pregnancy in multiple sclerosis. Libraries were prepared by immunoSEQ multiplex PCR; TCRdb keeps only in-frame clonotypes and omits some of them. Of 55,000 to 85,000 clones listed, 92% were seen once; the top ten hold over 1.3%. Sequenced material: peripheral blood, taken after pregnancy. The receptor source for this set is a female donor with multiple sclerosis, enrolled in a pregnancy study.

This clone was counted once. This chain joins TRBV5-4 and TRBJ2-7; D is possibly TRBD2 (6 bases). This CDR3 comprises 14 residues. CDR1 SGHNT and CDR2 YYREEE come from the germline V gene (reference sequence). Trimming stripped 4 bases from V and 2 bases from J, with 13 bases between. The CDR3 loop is CASSAFSGTYEQYF. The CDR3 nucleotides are TGTGCCAGCAGCGCGTTTAGCGGCACCTACGAGCAGTACTTC. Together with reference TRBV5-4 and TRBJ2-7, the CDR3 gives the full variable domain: ETGVTQSPTHLIKTRGQQVTLRCSSQSGHNTVSWYQQALGQGPQFIFQYYREEENGRGNFPPRFSGLQFPNYSSELNVNALELDDSALYLCASSAFSGTYEQYFGPGTRLTVT.

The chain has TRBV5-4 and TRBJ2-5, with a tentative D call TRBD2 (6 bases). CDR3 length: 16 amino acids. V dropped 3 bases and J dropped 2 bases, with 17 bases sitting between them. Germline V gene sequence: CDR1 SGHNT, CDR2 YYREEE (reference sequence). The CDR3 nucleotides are TGTGCCAGCAGCTGGGGGGTGGGTTTGGGGCAAGAGACCCAGTACTTC. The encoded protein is CASSWGVGLGQETQYF.